This T cell receptor (beta chain) was obtained from a study of blood T cell repertoires in COVID-19. On the study more broadly: The United States, Italy and Spain supplied acute and convalescent COVID-19 samples. Sample material is recorded as cDNA or gDNA derived from T cells, B-cell-depleted T cells, or PBMCs.

Only in-frame clones appear in the TCRdb table, and some are missing; sequencing was by immunoSEQ multiplex PCR. Here the sample spans a few hundred thousand clones, around 90% being singletons. CDR1 is MNHEY, CDR2 SVGAGI, per germline. The CDR3 has 13 residues. The V and J ends lost 7 bases and 7 bases, in that order; junction bases with no gene match: 10. The cohort comprised adults aged 18 to 89 years residing in 20 to 25 US areas. The specimen was PBMCs or T cells enriched from blood (not recorded which). The chain combines TRBV6-5 with TRBJ2-7; 7 positions agree with TRBD2. The TCR was taken from a woman aged 18 to 35 with acute COVID-19. CDR3 amino acids: CASIAGAVGEQYF. DNA for the CDR3: TGTGCCAGCATTGCGGGAGCGGTGGGAGAGCAGTACTTC.